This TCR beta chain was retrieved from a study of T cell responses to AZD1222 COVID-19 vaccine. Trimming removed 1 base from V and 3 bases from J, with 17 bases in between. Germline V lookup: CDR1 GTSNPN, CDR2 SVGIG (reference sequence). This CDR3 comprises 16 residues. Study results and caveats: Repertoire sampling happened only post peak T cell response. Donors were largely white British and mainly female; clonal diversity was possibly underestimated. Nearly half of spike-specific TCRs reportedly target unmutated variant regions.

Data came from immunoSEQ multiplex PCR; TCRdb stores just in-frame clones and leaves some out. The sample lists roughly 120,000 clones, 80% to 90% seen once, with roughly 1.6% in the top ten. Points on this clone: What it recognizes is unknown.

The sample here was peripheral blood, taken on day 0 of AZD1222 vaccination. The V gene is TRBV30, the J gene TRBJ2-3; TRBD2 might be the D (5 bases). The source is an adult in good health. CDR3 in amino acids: CAWSAMTKRSTDTQYF. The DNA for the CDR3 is TGTGCCTGGAGTGCGATGACTAAGCGGAGTACAGATACGCAGTATTTT.